Listed below are T cell receptor beta chains from one sample, sequenced in a study of cytomegalovirus exposure and HLA in healthy donors. Assay used: immunoSEQ multiplex PCR; TCRdb lists only in-frame clones, some missing. The top ten clones hold 2.6% of a sample with 200,000 to 250,000 clones, just under 70% of them seen once. The material sequenced was PBMCs. These receptors were collected from a man in his forties in good health and CMV-seropositive. CDR3s include the opening cysteine and the closing phenylalanine or tryptophan. D genes are given only for firm matches. A clone size is listed for some rows: how often the clone was seen (once, few, many), or a class if it is expanded.

v_call	d_call	j_call	clone_size	cdr3_aa	cdr3_nt
TRBV2	NA	TRBJ1-1	NA	CASRGQNTEAFF	TGTGCCAGCAGAGGACAGAACACTGAAGCTTTCTTT
TRBV19	TRBD1	TRBJ2-7	few	CASSGTGGSYEQYF	TGTGCCAGTAGCGGGACAGGGGGATCCTACGAGCAGTACTTC
TRBV7-9	NA	TRBJ1-1	NA	CSSSLGVSHGAFF	TGTTCCAGCAGCTTAGGGGTCAGCCACGGGGCTTTCTTT
TRBV2	NA	TRBJ2-3	few	CASGPGSRQYF	TGTGCCAGCGGACCGGGATCCAGGCAGTATTTT
TRBV4-2	NA	TRBJ1-2	NA	CASSPNDSGGYGYTF	TGTGCCAGCAGCCCCAACGACTCGGGGGGCTACGGCTACACCTTC
TRBV21-1	NA	TRBJ2-2	NA	CASSKAAAVTGELFF	TGTGCCAGCAGCAAGGCGGCAGCCGTCACCGGGGAGCTGTTTTTT
TRBV5-1	TRBD1	TRBJ2-7	NA	CASSLEGQRYEQYF	TGCGCCAGCAGCTTGGAGGGACAGCGGTACGAGCAGTACTTC
TRBV5-1	TRBD2	TRBJ2-5	NA	CASSLRSGLAGGPFTQYF	TGCGCCAGCAGCCTCCGTTCGGGACTAGCGGGGGGCCCTTTCACCCAGTACTTC
TRBV10-3	NA	TRBJ2-5	few	CAISVDSQETQYF	TGTGCCATCAGTGTTGACAGTCAAGAGACCCAGTACTTC
TRBV11-2	TRBD1	TRBJ1-2	NA	CASSLGQGGVSYTF	TGTGCCAGCAGCCTCGGACAGGGAGGCGTGAGCTACACCTTC
TRBV7-9	TRBD2	TRBJ2-3	NA	CASSVLAGETDTQYF	TGTGCCAGCAGCGTCCTAGCGGGGGAGACCGATACGCAGTATTTT